This TCR beta chain was captured in a study of blood T cell repertoires in COVID-19. The overall study: Sites across the United States, Italy and Spain contributed samples from acute and convalescent COVID-19. PBMCs, B-cell-depleted T cells, or T cells provided the cDNA or gDNA that made up the material.

Enrollment of patients from Seattle took place during active infection, with longitudinal follow-up. In the original processing: By means of reference gene primer amplification, nucleated cell counts were estimated. The assay was immunoSEQ multiplex PCR, and TCRdb's table has in-frame clones only and misses some. From that table come the V and J calls and clone size; the DNA was used to work out D and trimming. The sample shows roughly 410,000 clones, about nine tenths of them seen only once. From germline, CDR1 is MDHEN and CDR2 SYDVKM. The length of the CDR3 is 12 residues. Between the trimmed V and J ends, which lost 4 bases and 12 bases, there was a span of 13 bases.

The sequenced sample was peripheral blood. The receptor was derived from a woman between 35 and 50 years old with COVID-19, enrolled during active disease. The chain is built from TRBV28 and TRBJ1-5; unclear D gene. For the CDR3, the DNA is TGTGCCAGCAGTTCGACGGACTGGGGCCAGCATTTT. This gives the protein CASSSTDWGQHF.